What follows describes a single TCR beta chain. This clonotype was found many times. Its antigen remains undetermined. There are no base qualities to consult, and no much larger clone falls within one base. Libraries from unsorted PBMCs were made from 2 million PBMCs kept in RNAlater at -80 degrees C until RNA extraction. The multiple sclerosis patients were enrolled in a US clinical protocol that used magnetic resonance imaging to evaluate disease progression. Peripheral blood was subjected to Ficoll-Hypaque density gradient centrifugation to isolate PBMCs, which were then cryopreserved in liquid nitrogen. This sample was taken from a study of neurological immune-mediated disorders (dated by TCRdb to the late 2010s). Notes on the research overall: Among the approximately 34 multiple sclerosis patients, relapsing-remitting MS accounted for approximately 31 and secondary progressive MS accounted for 3. Using UMI-based sequencing, the study compared peripheral blood TCR-beta repertoires from patients with HTLV-I-associated myelopathy (HAM/TSP), patients with multiple sclerosis, and healthy controls. Alongside PBMC samples, the set of more than 80 TCR-beta libraries contained longitudinal samples, technical triplicates, and paired CD4+ and CD8+ T-cell subsets that had been sorted. The cohort comprised about 70 subjects: roughly 14 HAM/TSP patients, roughly 34 multiple sclerosis patients and approximately 20 healthy controls. Results and caveats for the whole study, not just this receptor: No identical CDR3 amino acid sequences were shared among expanded clones across subjects, suggesting private TCR-beta repertoires in all groups. The MS cluster showed no association with clinical or MRI features, and the authors stated that larger cohorts are needed. Repertoires from 18 of 34 MS patients were grouped by phylogenetic analysis into a cluster of related CDR3 sequences, suggesting a possible repertoire-level signature. TCR clonal expansion was highest in HAM/TSP patients and lowest in MS patients, with MS patients falling below even healthy controls.

Trimming at the junction amounts to 1 base on V and 11 bases on J, and the germline ends lie 9 bases apart. From its cysteine to its phenylalanine, the CDR3 spans 12 amino acids. The CDR3 DNA has 36 bases and is translated from base 1. The germline V gene supplies CDR1 SNHLY and CDR2 FYNNEI. To synthesize cDNA, template-switch 5'RACE was performed with a primer carrying a 10-nucleotide random unique molecular identifier so that each TCR transcript was tagged. Each sequencing run produced over 160 million TCR-beta sequences covering 15-18 subjects. The RNeasy kit was used to extract total RNA. Using the KAPA Real-time Library Amplification kit, TCR-beta VDJ regions were amplified with primers for the TCR constant region and the 5'RACE anchor. Sample indexes and Illumina adaptors were added in a first PCR, and a second PCR then increased library yield. After Ampure bead purification, the roughly 650 bp TCR product was size-selected on a 2% E-gel SizeSelection system. Before pooling, libraries had their quality checked on a Bioanalyzer, their concentration measured with Qubit, and their quantity determined with the Kapa Library Quantification kit. An Illumina HiSeq 2500 was used to sequence the libraries paired-end at 2 x 150 bp. To increase sequence diversity, about 25-31% phiX was spiked into each library pool. Under the source paper's analysis protocol: Quality-filtered reads were processed with the UMI-based MiGEC pipeline, and over 85% of raw TCR sequences were removed by the MiGEC pipeline during error correction. VDJ genes were aligned to IMGT germline references, and clonotypes were defined by unique CDR3 amino acid sequence plus V-J genes. Clonal expansion, Shannon diversity and CDR3 relatedness (CalcPairwiseDistances, ClusterSamples) were evaluated with VDJtools, and phylogenetic trees were built with CLCbio workbench. Clones with at least 8 unique UMIs were defined as expanded, with this threshold being based on coefficient-of-variation modelling across technical triplicates. TCRdb trimmed public reads at Q25 via fastp, called clones via MiXCR and kept in-frame beta chains. Rows matching on CDR3 protein sequence are summarized as one entry with the most common DNA and genes. The V and J calls shown here were made by TCRdb, not taken from the authors' results. Recorded for this sample are 110,000 or so distinct CDR3 sequences; about 3.4% of them occurred a single time. The ten largest clones capture 1.3% of the sample.

Here the chain combines TRBV2 and TRBJ1-3; no D gene call is confident. Sequencing used PBMCs. This TCR derives from a woman aged 25 to 39 with multiple sclerosis. CDR3 sequence: CASSEGPGAIYF. The DNA sequence is given as TGTGCCAGCAGTGAAGGGCCGGGCGCCATATATTTT.